Sequencing of this T cell receptor beta chain was carried out in a study of blood T cell repertoires in COVID-19. This clone was seen more than once but under ten times. Germline lookup yields CDR1 MNHEY and CDR2 SMNVEV (reference sequence). The CDR3 totals 15 residues. The J segment lost 7 bases and the V segment lost 5 bases, leaving 10 bases of the junction unmatched. Libraries were prepared by immunoSEQ multiplex PCR; TCRdb keeps only in-frame clonotypes and omits some of them. Altogether a few hundred thousand clones are present, 90% being singletons, with the ten largest covering 1.7%. The genes are TRBV27 and TRBJ1-5; 8 positions agree with TRBD1. The sequence came from a woman aged 18-29 years with acute COVID-19. Sequenced input: PBMCs or T cells enriched from blood (not recorded which). This CDR3 is CASSPDRGTRQPQHF. DNA of the CDR3: TGTGCCAGCAGTCCTGACAGGGGAACTCGACAGCCCCAGCATTTT.